Following are 19 T cell receptor beta chains from one sample sequenced in a study of T cell responses to AZD1222 COVID-19 vaccine. Assay: immunoSEQ multiplex PCR; the TCRdb copy retains only in-frame clones and omits some. The sample holds about 110,000 clones; roughly nine tenths are singletons and the top ten take roughly a tenth. Sequenced here: peripheral blood, sampled on day 0 of AZD1222 vaccination. The source of these receptors is an adult in good health.

V is TRBV6-6 and J is TRBJ2-1; possibly TRBD1 or TRBD2 for D (5 bases each). V shed 5 bases and J shed 1 base, with 12 bases lying between them. Germline V gives CDR1 MNHNY, CDR2 SVGAGI (reference sequence). The CDR3 extends over 15 amino acids. The CDR3 sequence is CASSPGPPSYNEQFF. The DNA of the CDR3 is TGTGCCAGCAGTCCGGGACCCCCTTCCTACAATGAGCAGTTCTTC.

The rearrangement links TRBV2 to TRBJ1-1; D gene ambiguous. Trimming left V 11 bases short and J 0 bases short, with 10 bases between. The germline gives CDR1 SNHLY, CDR2 FYNNEI. The CDR3 contains 12 residues. The CDR3 loop reads CALGSMNTEAFF. The CDR3 coding sequence is TGTGCCCTTGGATCCATGAACACTGAAGCTTTCTTT.

This clone appeared once. The chain has TRBV4-1 and TRBJ1-4, with TRBD1 as a possible D gene (5 bases). Trimming pared 4 bases from V and 5 bases from J, leaving 11 bases between. This CDR3 has 14 amino acids. The germline V gene has CDR1 MGHRA and CDR2 YSYEKL. CDR3 bases: TGCGCCAGCAGCCTTGGCAGGACAAATGAAAAACTGTTTTTT. It translates to CASSLGRTNEKLFF.

CDR3 sequence (DNA): TGTGCCAGTAGTTCCCCGGGGACTAGTCTCTACGAGCAGTACTTC. Translated, it gives CASSSPGTSLYEQYF. V and J are TRBV19 and TRBJ2-7; 8 positions match TRBD2. Germline V gene lookup returns CDR1 LNHDA and CDR2 SQIVND (reference sequence). This CDR3 has 15 residues. V dropped 5 bases and J dropped 3; count of bases not matched to a gene: 9.

The rearrangement links TRBV11-3 to TRBJ2-7, with 8 bases fitting TRBD2. Looked up from germline, CDR1 is SGHNT and CDR2 is YENEEA. The CDR3 consists of 14 residues. V lost 8 bases to trimming and J lost 0 bases; unmatched junction nucleotides: 6. CDR3 sequence (DNA): TGTGCCAGCCGGGTCACTAGCGGCTCCTACGAGCAGTACTTC. Encoded protein: CASRVTSGSYEQYF.

V usage is TRBV6-5 and J usage is TRBJ2-7, with a tentative D call TRBD1 (6 bases). This CDR3 is built from 14 residues. V was cut by 6 bases and J by 0 bases, with 12 bases left in between. Germline-derived CDR1 and CDR2 are MNHEY and SVGAGI. The CDR3 DNA is TGTGCCAGCAGGTTTGGACAGAGCTCCTACGAGCAGTACTTC. Residues: CASRFGQSSYEQYF.

This chain joins TRBV28 and TRBJ2-7; weak D call: TRBD1 (6 bases). Per the germline V gene, CDR1 is MDHEN and CDR2 is SYDVKM. The CDR3 is 18 residues long. Trimming cost V 5 bases and J 5 bases, with 28 bases left between them. As DNA, the CDR3 is TGTGCCAGCAGTATCGACCCCTCTCAGGGGCGCTTCCCCCACGAGCAGTACTTC. This sequence encodes CASSIDPSQGRFPHEQYF.

The J gene is TRBJ1-5, the V gene TRBV2; no clear D. The CDR3 extends over 15 amino acids. Trimming took 2 bases from V and 0 from J, leaving 8 bases between them. Per the germline V gene, CDR1 is SNHLY and CDR2 is FYNNEI. The CDR3 is CASSESGFSNQPQHF. In DNA form, the CDR3 reads TGTGCCAGCAGTGAAAGCGGATTTAGCAATCAGCCCCAGCATTTT. The entire variable domain, with the rest obtained from reference TRBV2 and TRBJ1-5, is as follows: EPEVTQTPSHQVTQMGQEVILRCVPISNHLYFYWYRQILGQKVEFLVSFYNNEISEKSEIFDDQFSVERPDGSNFTLKIRSTKLEDSAMYFCASSESGFSNQPQHFGDGTRLSIL.

This rearrangement joins TRBV3-1 (or the pseudogene TRBV3-2) to TRBJ1-2, with 8 bases aligning to TRBD1. CDR1 is LGHDT, CDR2 YNNKEL, per germline (reference sequence). V dropped 2 bases and J dropped 4; count of bases not matched to a gene: 18. The CDR3 runs 19 residues. CDR3 amino acids: CASSQPLKPGQGLSYGYTF. CDR3 in DNA: TGTGCCAGCAGCCAACCCCTTAAACCTGGACAGGGCCTCTCCTATGGCTACACCTTC.

The genes are TRBV29-1 and TRBJ2-7; TRBD1 agrees at 7 bases. Trimming removed 7 bases from V and 4 bases from J; junction bases left unmatched: 4. The CDR3 is 11 amino acids. The V gene's germline CDR1 is SQVTM and CDR2 ANQGSEA. In DNA, the CDR3 is TGCAGCGGTGGGACAGCATACGAGCAGTACTTC. Translation: CSGGTAYEQYF.

V and J are TRBV5-4 and TRBJ1-2, with a possible D match to TRBD1 (6 bases). V was clipped by 0 bases and J by 4 bases, with 13 bases between them. The CDR3 sequence is 15 residues long. CDR1 is SGHNT, CDR2 YYREEE, per germline (reference sequence). CDR3 sequence reads: CASSLDQQGSYGYTF. DNA for the CDR3: TGTGCCAGCAGCTTGGACCAACAGGGCTCCTATGGCTACACCTTC. The whole variable domain, filled in from reference TRBV5-4 and TRBJ1-2, reads ETGVTQSPTHLIKTRGQQVTLRCSSQSGHNTVSWYQQALGQGPQFIFQYYREEENGRGNFPPRFSGLQFPNYSSELNVNALELDDSALYLCASSLDQQGSYGYTFGSGTRLTVV.

The chain combines TRBV19 with TRBJ1-4; 9 bases fit TRBD1. V lost 8 bases to trimming and J lost 6 bases; unmatched junction nucleotides: 10. The germline gives CDR1 LNHDA, CDR2 SQIVND (reference sequence). This CDR3 is 15 amino acids long. The CDR3 sequence is CASRNRGRGDEKLFF. The DNA of the CDR3 is TGTGCCAGTCGGAACAGGGGGCGAGGGGATGAAAAACTGTTTTTT.

The chain couples TRBV11-3 to TRBJ2-3, with unresolved D. Germline V gives CDR1 SGHNT, CDR2 YENEEA. V lost 0 bases, J lost 5 bases, and 9 bases lay in between. CDR3 length equals 14 residues. The DNA of the CDR3 is TGTGCCAGCAGCTTAGAAGTAGTGAGAGATACGCAGTATTTT. Its translation: CASSLEVVRDTQYF.

The chain joins TRBV6-4 to TRBJ1-2; TRBD1 might be the D (5 bases). V was clipped by 3 bases and J by 2 bases, with 7 bases between them. This CDR3 is 13 amino acids long. CDR1 is MRHNA, CDR2 SNTAGT, per germline. This chain's CDR3 is CASSETGNYGYTF. The CDR3 DNA sequence: TGTGCCAGCAGTGAAACAGGAAACTATGGCTACACCTTC.

The chain joins TRBV7-2 to TRBJ2-1; the match to TRBD2 covers 14 bases. The CDR3 loop spans 17 amino acids. V lost 5 bases and J lost 7; bases outside the gene matches: 10. Germline V gives CDR1 SGHTA, CDR2 FQGNSA. CDR3 sequence reads: CASSQTGTSGSQNEQFF. CDR3 sequence (DNA): TGTGCCAGCAGCCAAACCGGGACTAGCGGGAGTCAGAATGAGCAGTTCTTC.

This clone showed up just once. Mismatch with germline at one junction end may stem from a read error. The chain uses TRBV6-5 and TRBJ2-1, with 7 bases matching TRBD2. From germline, CDR1 is MNHEY and CDR2 SVGAGI. This CDR3 has 13 amino acids. The CDR3 bases are TGTGCCAGCAGTTCACTAGGGCGGGAGCCATGCCTCTTC. Amino acids: CASSSLGREPCLF.

J is TRBJ2-1 and V is TRBV24-1; 9 nucleotides align to TRBD2. V was clipped by 7 bases and J by 8 bases; unmatched bases: 23. Germline CDR1 reads KGHDR; CDR2 reads SFDVKD. The CDR3 loop spans 19 amino acids. The CDR3: CATSPRKGTSRSQGDEQFF. CDR3 nucleotide sequence: TGTGCCACCAGCCCTCGGAAAGGGACTAGCAGATCCCAGGGGGATGAGCAGTTCTTC.

This clone was detected only a few times. The chain is built from TRBV7-2 and TRBJ1-4; unclear D gene. CDR3 length: 13 amino acids. The V and J ends lost 0 bases and 8 bases respectively, with 7 bases between them. Germline V gene data show CDR1 as SGHTA and CDR2 as FQGNSA. CDR3 bases: TGTGCCAGCAGCTTAGCAATACGGGAAAAACTGTTTTTT. Amino acid sequence: CASSLAIREKLFF. Filled out from reference TRBV7-2 and TRBJ1-4, the complete variable domain reads GAGVSQSPSNKVTEKGKDVELRCDPISGHTALYWYRQSLGQGLEFLIYFQGNSAPDKSGLPSDRFSAERTGGSVSTLTIQRTQQEDSAVYLCASSLAIREKLFFGSGTQLSVL.

The genes are TRBV11-3 and TRBJ2-5; perhaps TRBD2 as D (6 bases). In germline, CDR1 is SGHNT, CDR2 YENEEA. V lost 1 base, J lost 1 base, and 13 bases lay in between. The CDR3 runs 16 residues. The CDR3 sequence is CASSLVQAGVQETQYF. Here the CDR3 DNA reads TGTGCCAGCAGCTTAGTTCAAGCGGGTGTCCAAGAGACCCAGTACTTC. Variable domain in full (rest from reference TRBV11-3 and TRBJ2-5): EAGVVQSPRYKIIEKKQPVAFWCNPISGHNTLYWYLQNLGQGPELLIRYENEEAVDDSQLPKDRFSAERLKGVDSTLKIQPAELGDSAVYLCASSLVQAGVQETQYFGPGTRLLVL.